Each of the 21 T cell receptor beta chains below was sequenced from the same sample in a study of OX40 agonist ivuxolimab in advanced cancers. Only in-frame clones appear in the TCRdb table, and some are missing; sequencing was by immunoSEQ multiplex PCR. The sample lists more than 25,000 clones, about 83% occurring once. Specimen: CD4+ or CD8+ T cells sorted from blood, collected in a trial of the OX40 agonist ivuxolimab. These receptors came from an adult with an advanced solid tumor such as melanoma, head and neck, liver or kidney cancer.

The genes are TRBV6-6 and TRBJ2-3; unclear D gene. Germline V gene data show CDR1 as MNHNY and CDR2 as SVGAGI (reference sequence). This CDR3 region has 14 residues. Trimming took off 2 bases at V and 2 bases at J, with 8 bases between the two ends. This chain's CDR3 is CASSYVTDTDTQYF. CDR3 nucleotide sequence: TGTGCCAGCAGTTACGTGACCGACACAGATACGCAGTATTTT.

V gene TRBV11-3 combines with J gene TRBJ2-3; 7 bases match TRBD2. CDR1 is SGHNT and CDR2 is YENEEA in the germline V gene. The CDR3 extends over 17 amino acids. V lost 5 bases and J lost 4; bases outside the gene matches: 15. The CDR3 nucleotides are TGTGCCAGCAGCCGGAAAACCGCGGGAGTGGGCGCAGATACGCAGTATTTT. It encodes CASSRKTAGVGADTQYF.

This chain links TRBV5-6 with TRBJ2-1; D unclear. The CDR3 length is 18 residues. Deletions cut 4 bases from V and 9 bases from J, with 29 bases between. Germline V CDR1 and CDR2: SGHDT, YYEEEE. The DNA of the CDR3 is TGTGCCAGCAGCCGGTGGCTACTACGGAGCGCCCCGGGTGGTGAGCAGTTCTTC. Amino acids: CASSRWLLRSAPGGEQFF.

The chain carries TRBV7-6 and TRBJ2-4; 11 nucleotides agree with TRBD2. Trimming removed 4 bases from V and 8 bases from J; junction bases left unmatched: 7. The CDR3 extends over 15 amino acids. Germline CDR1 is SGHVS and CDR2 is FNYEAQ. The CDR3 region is CASSSDTSGRDIQYF. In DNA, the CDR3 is TGTGCCAGCAGCTCGGACACTAGCGGGAGAGACATTCAGTACTTC.

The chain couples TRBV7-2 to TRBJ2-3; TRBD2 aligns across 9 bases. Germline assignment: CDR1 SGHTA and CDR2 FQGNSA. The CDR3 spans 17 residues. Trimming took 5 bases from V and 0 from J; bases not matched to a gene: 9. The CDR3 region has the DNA TGTGCCAGCAGCCTCCGGGGTAGCGGGAGAAGCACAGATACGCAGTATTTT. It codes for CASSLRGSGRSTDTQYF.

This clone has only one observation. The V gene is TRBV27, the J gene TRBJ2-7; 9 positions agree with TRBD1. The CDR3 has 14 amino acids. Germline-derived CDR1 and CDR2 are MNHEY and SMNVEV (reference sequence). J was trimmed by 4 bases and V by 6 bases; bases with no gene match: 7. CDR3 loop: CASRLTGTGYEQYF. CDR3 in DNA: TGTGCCAGCAGACTTACCGGGACAGGGTACGAGCAGTACTTC.

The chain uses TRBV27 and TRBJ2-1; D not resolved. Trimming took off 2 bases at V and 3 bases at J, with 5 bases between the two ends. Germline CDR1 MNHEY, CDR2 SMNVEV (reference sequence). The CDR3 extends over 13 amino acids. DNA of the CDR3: TGTGCCAGCAGTTTAGTGATCTACAATGAGCAGTTCTTC. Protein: CASSLVIYNEQFF.

The chain's CDR3 is CASRSGGQIEQYF. The CDR3 DNA follows: TGTGCCAGCAGATCGGGGGGGCAGATCGAGCAGTACTTC. V usage is TRBV2 and J usage is TRBJ2-7, with 8 positions matching TRBD2. V shed 6 bases and J 6 bases; nucleotides not matched to a gene: 7. In germline, CDR1 is SNHLY, CDR2 FYNNEI. The CDR3 sequence is 13 residues long.

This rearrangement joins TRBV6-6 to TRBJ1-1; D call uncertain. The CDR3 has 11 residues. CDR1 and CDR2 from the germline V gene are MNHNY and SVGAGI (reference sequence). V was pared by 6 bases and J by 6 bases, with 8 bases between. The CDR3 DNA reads TGTGCCAGCAGCCCGGGCGCTGAAGCTTTCTTT. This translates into CASSPGAEAFF.

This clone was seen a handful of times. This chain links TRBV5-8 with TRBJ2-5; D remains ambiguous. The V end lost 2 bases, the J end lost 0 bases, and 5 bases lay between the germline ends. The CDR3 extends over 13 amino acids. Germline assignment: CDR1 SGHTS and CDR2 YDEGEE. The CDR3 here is CASSLGYQETQYF. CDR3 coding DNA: TGTGCCAGCAGCTTAGGCTACCAAGAGACCCAGTACTTC.

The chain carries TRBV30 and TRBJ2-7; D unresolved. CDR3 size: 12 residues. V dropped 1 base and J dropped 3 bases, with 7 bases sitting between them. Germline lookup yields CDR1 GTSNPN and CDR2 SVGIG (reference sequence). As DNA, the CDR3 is TGTGCCTGGAGTGGAGGTCTCTACGAGCAGTACTTC. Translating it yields CAWSGGLYEQYF.

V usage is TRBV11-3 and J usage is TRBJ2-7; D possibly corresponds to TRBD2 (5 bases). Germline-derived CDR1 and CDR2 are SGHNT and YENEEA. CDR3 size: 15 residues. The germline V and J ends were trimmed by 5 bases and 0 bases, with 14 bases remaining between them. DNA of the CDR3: TGTGCCAGCAGCAAAAGCGGTAGTAACTCCTACGAGCAGTACTTC. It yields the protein CASSKSGSNSYEQYF. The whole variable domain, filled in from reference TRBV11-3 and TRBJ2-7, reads EAGVVQSPRYKIIEKKQPVAFWCNPISGHNTLYWYLQNLGQGPELLIRYENEEAVDDSQLPKDRFSAERLKGVDSTLKIQPAELGDSAVYLCASSKSGSNSYEQYFGPGTRLTVT.

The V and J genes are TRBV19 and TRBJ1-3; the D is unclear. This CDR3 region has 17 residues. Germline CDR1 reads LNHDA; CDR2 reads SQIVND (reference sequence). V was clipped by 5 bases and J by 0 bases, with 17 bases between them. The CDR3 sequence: CASSWAFNSDSGNTIYF. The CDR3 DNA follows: TGTGCCAGTAGTTGGGCCTTTAACAGTGACTCTGGAAACACCATATATTTT.

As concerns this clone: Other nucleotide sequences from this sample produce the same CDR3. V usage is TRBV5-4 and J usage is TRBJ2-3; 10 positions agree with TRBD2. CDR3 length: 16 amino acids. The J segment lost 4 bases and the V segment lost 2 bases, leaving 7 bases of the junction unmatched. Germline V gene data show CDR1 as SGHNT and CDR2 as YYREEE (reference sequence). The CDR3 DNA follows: TGTGCCAGCAGCTTAGGAGCGGGAGGGCCTGCAGATACGCAGTATTTT. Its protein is CASSLGAGGPADTQYF.

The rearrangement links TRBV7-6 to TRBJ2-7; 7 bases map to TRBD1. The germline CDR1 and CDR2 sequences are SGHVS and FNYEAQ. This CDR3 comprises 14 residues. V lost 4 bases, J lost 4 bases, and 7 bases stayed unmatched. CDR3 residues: CASSSRDRHYEQYF. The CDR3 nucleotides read TGTGCCAGCAGCTCGAGGGACAGACATTACGAGCAGTACTTC.

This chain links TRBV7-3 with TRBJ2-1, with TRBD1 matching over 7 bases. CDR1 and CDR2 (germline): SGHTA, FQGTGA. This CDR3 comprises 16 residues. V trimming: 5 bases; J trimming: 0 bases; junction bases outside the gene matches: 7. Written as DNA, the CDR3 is TGTGCCAGCAGCGTAAGGGGGCGGAGCTCCTACAATGAGCAGTTCTTC. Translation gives CASSVRGRSSYNEQFF.

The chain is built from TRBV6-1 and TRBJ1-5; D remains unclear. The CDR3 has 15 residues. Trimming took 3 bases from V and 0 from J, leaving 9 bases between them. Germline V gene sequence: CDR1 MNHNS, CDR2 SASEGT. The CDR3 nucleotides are TGTGCCAGCAGTGATGGGCCTTATAGCAATCAGCCCCAGCATTTT. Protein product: CASSDGPYSNQPQHF.

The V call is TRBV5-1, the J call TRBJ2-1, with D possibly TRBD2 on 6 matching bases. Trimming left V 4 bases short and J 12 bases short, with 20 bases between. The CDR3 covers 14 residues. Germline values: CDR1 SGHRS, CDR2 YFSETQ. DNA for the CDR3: TGCGCCAGCAGCCCGTTTAGCGGATCGGAAGCGCAGTTCTTC. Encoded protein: CASSPFSGSEAQFF.

CDR3 loop: CASSPGAREELEQFF. CDR3 sequence (DNA): TGCGCCAGCAGCCCGGGCGCCCGGGAAGAACTTGAGCAGTTCTTC. The gene calls are TRBV5-1 and TRBJ2-1; D may be TRBD2 (5 bases). The CDR3 runs to 15 residues. V lost 4 bases, J lost 9 bases, and 20 bases lay in between. Germline CDR1 SGHRS, CDR2 YFSETQ. The full variable domain, with the rest looked up from reference TRBV5-1 and TRBJ2-1, is KAGVTQTPRYLIKTRGQQVTLSCSPISGHRSVSWYQQTPGQGLQFLFEYFSETQRNKGNFPGRFSGRQFSNSRSEMNVSTLELGDSALYLCASSPGAREELEQFFGPGTRLTVL.

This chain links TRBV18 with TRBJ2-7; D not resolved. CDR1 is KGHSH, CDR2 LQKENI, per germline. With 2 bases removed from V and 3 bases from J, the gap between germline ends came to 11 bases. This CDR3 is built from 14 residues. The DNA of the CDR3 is TGTGCCAGCTCACCAAGGTTGGGTTTCTACGAGCAGTACTTC. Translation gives CASSPRLGFYEQYF.

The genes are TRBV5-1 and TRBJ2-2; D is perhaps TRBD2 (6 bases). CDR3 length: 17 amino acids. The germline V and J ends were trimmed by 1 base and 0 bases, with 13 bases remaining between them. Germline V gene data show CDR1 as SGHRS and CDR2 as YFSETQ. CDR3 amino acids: CASSLTSRRANTGELFF. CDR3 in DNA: TGCGCCAGCAGCTTGACTAGCCGAAGAGCGAACACCGGGGAGCTGTTTTTT.